The rows below give T cell receptor beta chains drawn from one sample of a study of blood T cell repertoires in COVID-19. The protocol was immunoSEQ multiplex PCR, while the TCRdb copy is restricted to in-frame clones and leaves out a portion. The repertoire holds about 120,000 clones, 70% to 90% seen once, with more than 7% in the top ten. What was sequenced was peripheral blood. These receptors originate from a woman in her sixties or seventies who had recovered from COVID-19. Both conserved end residues are part of each CDR3. D genes are given only for firm matches.

j_call: TRBJ2-7; v_call: TRBV21-1; d_call: .; cdr3_aa: CASDRDHRGDEQYF
j_call: TRBJ2-7; v_call: TRBV7-2; d_call: TRBD1; cdr3_aa: CASSYLGGTGTYEQYF
j_call: TRBJ2-1; v_call: TRBV11-3; d_call: .; cdr3_aa: CASSLGRNEQFF
j_call: TRBJ2-7; v_call: TRBV5-6; d_call: .; cdr3_aa: CASSLALRAGSYEQYF
j_call: TRBJ2-3; v_call: TRBV7-2; d_call: .; cdr3_aa: CASSRGGRATQYF
j_call: TRBJ2-7; v_call: TRBV5-1; d_call: .; cdr3_aa: CASSPSTGSSYEQYF
j_call: TRBJ2-3; v_call: TRBV15; d_call: .; cdr3_aa: CATSIDHARPDTQYF
j_call: TRBJ1-1; v_call: TRBV4-3; d_call: TRBD1; cdr3_aa: CASSHPKRTGTGLDEAFF
j_call: TRBJ1-2; v_call: TRBV6-5; d_call: TRBD1; cdr3_aa: CASSYQTGSYGYTF
j_call: TRBJ2-6; v_call: TRBV6-2/TRBV6-3; d_call: .; cdr3_aa: CASSSLPGANVLTF
j_call: TRBJ2-7; v_call: TRBV28; d_call: .; cdr3_aa: CASSLSGYEQYF
j_call: TRBJ2-7; v_call: TRBV15; d_call: .; cdr3_aa: CATSREQLYEQYF
j_call: TRBJ2-3; v_call: TRBV7-3; d_call: TRBD2; cdr3_aa: CASSLMSSGALSTQYF